Sequencing of this TCR beta chain was carried out in a study of blood T cell repertoires in COVID-19. In germline, CDR1 is LGHNA, CDR2 YNFKEQ. The ends were cut back, 0 bases at V and 0 bases at J, with 14 bases in the middle. The CDR3 is 17 amino acids. Produced via immunoSEQ multiplex PCR; TCRdb's table is partial and in-frame only. The sample shows 150,000 to 200,000 clones, around 75% of them seen only once. The clonotype was recovered from a woman over 75 with acute or convalescent COVID-19. J is TRBJ1-1 and V is TRBV4-2; the D gene is possibly TRBD1 (5 bases). What was sequenced was peripheral blood. The CDR3 protein is CASSQDRQGLMNTEAFF. In DNA, the CDR3 is TGTGCCAGCAGCCAAGATCGGCAGGGTCTTATGAACACTGAAGCTTTCTTT.